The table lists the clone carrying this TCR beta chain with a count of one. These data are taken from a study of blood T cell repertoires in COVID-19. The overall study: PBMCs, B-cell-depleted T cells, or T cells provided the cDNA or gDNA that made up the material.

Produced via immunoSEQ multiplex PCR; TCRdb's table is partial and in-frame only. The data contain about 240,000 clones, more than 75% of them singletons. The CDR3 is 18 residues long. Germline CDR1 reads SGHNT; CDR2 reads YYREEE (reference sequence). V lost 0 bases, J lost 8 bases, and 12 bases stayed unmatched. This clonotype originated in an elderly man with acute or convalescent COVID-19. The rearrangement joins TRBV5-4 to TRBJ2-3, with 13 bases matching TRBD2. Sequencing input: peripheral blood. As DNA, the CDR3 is TGTGCCAGCAGCTTGGGGACTAGCGGGAGTGGGGGGGGAGCTACGCAGTATTTT. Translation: CASSLGTSGSGGGATQYF.